This T cell receptor beta chain came from a study of radiotherapy plus CTLA-4 blockade in lung cancer. Regarding the study as a whole: Early clonal dynamics of blood T cells, together with interferon-beta, were reported as the best response predictor.

This CDR3 spans 14 amino acids. V gave up 2 bases and J gave up 9 bases; unmatched junction bases: 4. From germline, CDR1 is MNHEY and CDR2 SMNVEV (reference sequence). As for this clone: What it recognizes is unknown.

TCRdb's copy holds only in-frame clones and misses some; the assay was immunoSEQ multiplex PCR. In the table there are 45,000 to 55,000 clones, approximately 76% of which are singletons. The gene calls are TRBV27 and TRBJ1-6, with 7 bases lining up with TRBD1. The TCR sequence derives from a human donor with non-small cell lung cancer who had stable disease on radiotherapy plus ipilimumab. This specimen was peripheral blood, taken from a patient treated with radiotherapy plus ipilimumab. The CDR3 nucleotides are TGTGCCAGCAGTTTAACACAGGGGAGTTCACCCCTCCACTTT. It specifies CASSLTQGSSPLHF.